Following are 24 T cell receptor beta chains from one sample sequenced in a study of blood T cell repertoires in COVID-19. Using immunoSEQ multiplex PCR, the repertoire was profiled, and TCRdb retains in-frame clones only, with some absent. In the table there are 250,000 or so clones, roughly 87% of which are singletons. Sample: PBMCs or T cells enriched from blood (not recorded which). The source is a woman aged 30 to 39 with acute COVID-19.

The table lists this clone with a count of one. The chain links TRBV10-2 to TRBJ2-2; 7 bases are a match to TRBD2. CDR1 and CDR2 from the germline V gene are WSHSY and SAAADI. The CDR3 runs to 16 residues. Germline trimming cut 6 bases from V and 2 bases from J; bases unmatched to any gene: 9. As DNA, the CDR3 is TGCGCCAGCAGGGTCCCGCGGGGGACCAACACCGGGGAGCTGTTTTTT. This translates into CASRVPRGTNTGELFF.

This rearrangement joins TRBV19 to TRBJ1-1; weak D call: TRBD1 (6 bases). The CDR3 is made up of 14 amino acids. Germline CDR1 and CDR2: LNHDA and SQIVND (reference sequence). Trimming stripped 5 bases from V and 1 base from J, with 11 bases between. CDR3 protein: CASSVRDTNTEAFF. The CDR3 DNA follows: TGTGCCAGTAGTGTCCGGGACACGAACACTGAAGCTTTCTTT.

The chain employs TRBV13 and TRBJ2-1; 14 bases map to TRBD2. The CDR3 length is 17 residues. Trimming cost V 5 bases and J 2 bases; bases outside gene matches: 5. CDR1 is PRHDT and CDR2 is FYEKMQ in the germline V gene (reference sequence). CDR3 residues: CASSTTSGGETYNEQFF. DNA of the CDR3: TGTGCCAGCAGCACGACTAGCGGGGGGGAAACCTACAATGAGCAGTTCTTC.

This chain connects TRBV27 to TRBJ1-1; D not certain. This CDR3 is built from 15 residues. Trimming left V 8 bases short and J 3 bases short, with 19 bases between. Germline CDR1 is MNHEY and CDR2 is SMNVEV (reference sequence). CDR3 in amino acids: CASWTEGEADTEAFF. CDR3 bases: TGTGCCAGCTGGACCGAGGGTGAGGCCGACACTGAAGCTTTCTTT.

This chain links TRBV5-4 with TRBJ2-4, with TRBD2 matching over 10 bases. Trimming at V came to 4 bases and at J to 3 bases, leaving 16 bases not matched to a gene. The CDR3 runs 19 residues. The V gene's germline CDR1 is SGHNT and CDR2 YYREEE (reference sequence). CDR3 loop: CASSRASGGAESGKNIQYF. The CDR3 region has the DNA TGTGCCAGCAGCCGAGCGAGCGGGGGGGCCGAGAGTGGCAAAAACATTCAGTACTTC.

This sequence joins TRBV4-1 and TRBJ1-1, with a tentative D call TRBD1 (6 bases). Trimming shortened V by 1 base and J by 1 base, and 10 bases separated the two germline ends. CDR1 is MGHRA, CDR2 YSYEKL, per germline. The CDR3 has 15 residues. The DNA of the CDR3 is TGCGCCAGCAGCCAAGTGGGACAACCGAACACTGAAGCTTTCTTT. Protein sequence: CASSQVGQPNTEAFF.

The rearrangement uses TRBV7-9 and TRBJ1-5; D not certain. Trimming removed 2 bases at V and 7 bases at J, with 6 bases between. Germline V CDR1 and CDR2: SEHNR, FQNEAQ (reference sequence). This CDR3 is 12 amino acids long. This CDR3 reads CASSLFGQPQHF. The CDR3 nucleotides are TGTGCCAGCAGCTTATTCGGGCAGCCCCAGCATTTT.

The rearrangement uses TRBV15 and TRBJ2-6; no definite D call. The CDR3 has 15 residues. Germline V gives CDR1 LNHNV, CDR2 YYDKDF (reference sequence). Trimming removed 0 bases from V and 3 bases from J, with 6 bases in between. The CDR3: CATSRESYGANVLTF. For the CDR3, the DNA is TGTGCCACCAGCAGAGAATCGTATGGGGCCAACGTCCTGACTTTC. The full variable domain, rest sourced from reference TRBV15 and TRBJ2-6, is DAMVIQNPRYQVTQFGKPVTLSCSQTLNHNVMYWYQQKSSQAPKLLFHYYDKDFNNEADTPDNFQSRRPNTSFCFLDIRSPGLGDTAMYLCATSRESYGANVLTFGAGSRLTVL.

V is TRBV7-6 and J is TRBJ2-7, with TRBD1 identical over 7 bases. This CDR3 region has 15 residues. Germline CDR1 SGHVS, CDR2 FNYEAQ. V lost 5 bases and J lost 0; bases outside the gene matches: 7. The CDR3 is CASSPTGVSSYEQYF. The CDR3, as DNA: TGTGCCAGCAGCCCTACAGGGGTCAGCTCCTACGAGCAGTACTTC.

V usage is TRBV11-2 and J usage is TRBJ1-6, with 7 bases that match TRBD1. The trim removed 5 bases at V and 3 bases at J, leaving 7 bases unmatched. Germline V lookup: CDR1 SGHAT, CDR2 FQNNGV. The CDR3 spans 16 residues. CDR3 sequence (DNA): TGTGCCAGCAGCGCGCTTCGGGACAGCTATAATTCACCCCTCCACTTT. Protein: CASSALRDSYNSPLHF.

V is TRBV9 and J is TRBJ1-4, with 10 bases that match TRBD1. The CDR3 has 18 residues. Germline CDR1 and CDR2: SGDLS and YYNGEE. The V and J ends lost 3 bases and 12 bases, in that order; junction bases with no gene match: 20. The CDR3 DNA reads TGTGCCAGCAGCGGTATTCCGACAGGGGGCACGGATTTGAAGCAACTGTTTTTT. This encodes CASSGIPTGGTDLKQLFF.

The V gene is TRBV21-1, the J gene TRBJ1-2; no DNA check was done on the table's D call, TRBD1. TRBV21-1 is marked as a pseudogene. The length of the CDR3 is 16 residues. The CDR3 protein is CASSTGARRDNYGYTF. DNA of the CDR3: TGTGCCAGCAGCACAGGGGCTCGAAGAGATAACTATGGCTACACCTTC.

The V and J genes are TRBV2 and TRBJ1-5; D perhaps matches TRBD1 (6 bases). This CDR3 has 16 amino acids. The ends were cut back, 3 bases at V and 2 bases at J, with 14 bases in the middle. CDR1 is SNHLY and CDR2 is FYNNEI in the germline V gene. The CDR3 is CASSDLKGGRNQPQHF. CDR3 DNA: TGTGCCAGCAGTGACCTAAAAGGGGGTCGCAATCAGCCCCAGCATTTT.

The sample holds one count of this clone. The gene calls are TRBV6-5 and TRBJ2-7; tentative D call: TRBD2 (5 bases). CDR3 length: 13 amino acids. Deletions cut 7 bases from V and 2 bases from J, with 12 bases between. The germline CDR1 and CDR2 sequences are MNHEY and SVGAGI. CDR3 DNA sequence: TGTGCCAGCAAGAGGGCCAGCCCCTACGAGCAGTACTTC. Residues: CASKRASPYEQYF.

The chain uses TRBV3-1 (or the pseudogene TRBV3-2) and TRBJ1-3; TRBD1 matches 8 bases. Germline trimming cut 4 bases from V and 0 bases from J; bases unmatched to any gene: 11. The length of the CDR3 is 18 residues. Germline V gene data show CDR1 as LGHDT and CDR2 as YNNKEL (reference sequence). This chain's CDR3 is CASSRHQRGQGSGNTIYF. As DNA, the CDR3 is TGTGCCAGCAGCCGTCACCAACGCGGACAGGGCTCTGGAAACACCATATATTTT.

V usage is TRBV18 and J usage is TRBJ2-3; 8 nucleotides agree with TRBD2. V lost 4 bases and J lost 1; bases outside the gene matches: 4. Germline CDR1 reads KGHSH; CDR2 reads LQKENI. The CDR3 contains 15 residues. Written as DNA, the CDR3 is TGTGCCAGCTCACGGGTCGGGGGGGGCACAGATACGCAGTATTTT. It encodes CASSRVGGGTDTQYF.

The chain combines TRBV5-6 with TRBJ1-5; weak D call: TRBD1 (6 bases). The CDR3 contains 18 residues. V lost 1 base, J lost 1 base, and 18 bases lay in between. Germline CDR1 is SGHDT and CDR2 is YYEEEE. The CDR3 loop is CASSLWQGRGGSNQPQHF. The CDR3, as DNA: TGTGCCAGCAGCTTGTGGCAGGGGAGGGGTGGGAGCAATCAGCCCCAGCATTTT.

V and J are TRBV4-1 and TRBJ1-2; the D is unclear. Trimming stripped 4 bases from V and 1 base from J, with 10 bases between. The CDR3 is made up of 14 amino acids. The germline V gene encodes CDR1 MGHRA and CDR2 YSYEKL. For the CDR3, the DNA is TGCGCCAGCAGCCTCACAGTGATTAACTATGGCTACACCTTC. Residues: CASSLTVINYGYTF.

This clone is a singleton in its sample. The chain couples TRBV14 to TRBJ2-7; a weak D match, TRBD2 (6 bases). Germline-derived CDR1 and CDR2 are SGHDN and FVKESK. The CDR3 sequence is 16 residues long. V was pared by 2 bases and J by 1 base, with 15 bases between. The CDR3 loop is CASSQPGLHGSYEQYF. In DNA form, the CDR3 reads TGTGCCAGCAGCCAACCGGGACTCCATGGATCCTACGAGCAGTACTTC.

This chain uses TRBV6-1 with TRBJ2-3; D gene unclear. V was cut by 1 base and J by 5 bases, with 10 bases left in between. The length of the CDR3 is 14 residues. The germline CDR1 and CDR2 sequences are MNHNS and SASEGT. In DNA, the CDR3 is TGTGCCAGCAGTGAAGTAATTAGGAGAGATACGCAGTATTTT. This gives the protein CASSEVIRRDTQYF.

In its sample, this clone was seen a few times. The chain uses TRBV27 and TRBJ1-2, with D perhaps TRBD1 (5 bases). The CDR3 runs to 15 residues. Trimming removed 3 bases at V and 4 bases at J, with 15 bases between. Germline V CDR1 and CDR2: MNHEY, SMNVEV (reference sequence). CDR3 amino acids: CASSFSPGRAYGYTF. The CDR3 DNA sequence: TGTGCCAGCAGTTTTTCGCCAGGGAGGGCCTATGGCTACACCTTC.

The chain has TRBV2 and TRBJ1-1; 9 bases align to TRBD1. J lost 5 bases, V lost 4 bases, and 5 bases had no gene match. The CDR3 has 14 amino acids. CDR1 is SNHLY, CDR2 FYNNEI, per germline. In DNA, the CDR3 is TGTGCCAGCAGTGTAGGGGGACAGGGAACTGAAGCTTTCTTT. Its translation: CASSVGGQGTEAFF.

The chain has TRBV30 and TRBJ1-4, with a weak D call TRBD1 (6 bases). CDR1 and CDR2 (germline): GTSNPN, SVGIG (reference sequence). V was clipped by 6 bases and J by 7 bases, with 12 bases between them. The CDR3 has 12 residues. The CDR3 here is CACGGQSEKLFF. CDR3 nucleotide sequence: TGTGCCTGCGGGGGGCAGAGTGAAAAACTGTTTTTT.

This rearrangement joins TRBV30 to TRBJ1-5; D remains unclear. The CDR3 is made up of 14 amino acids. Trimming removed 1 base from V and 0 bases from J, with 7 bases in between. CDR1 and CDR2 (germline): GTSNPN, SVGIG (reference sequence). This CDR3 reads CAWSGDTSNQPQHF. Here the CDR3 DNA reads TGTGCCTGGAGTGGAGACACTAGCAATCAGCCCCAGCATTTT.